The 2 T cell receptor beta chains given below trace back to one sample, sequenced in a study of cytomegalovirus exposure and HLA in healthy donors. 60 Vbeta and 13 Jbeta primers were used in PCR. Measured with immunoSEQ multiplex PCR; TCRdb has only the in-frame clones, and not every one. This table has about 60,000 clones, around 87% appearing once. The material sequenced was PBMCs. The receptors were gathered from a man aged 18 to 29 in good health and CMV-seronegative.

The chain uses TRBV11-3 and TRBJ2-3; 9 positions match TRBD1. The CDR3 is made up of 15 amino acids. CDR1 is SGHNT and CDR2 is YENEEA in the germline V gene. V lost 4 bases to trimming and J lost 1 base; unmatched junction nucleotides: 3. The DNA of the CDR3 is TGTGCCAGCAGCTCGGGGACAGGGCGCACAGATACGCAGTATTTT. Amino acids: CASSSGTGRTDTQYF.

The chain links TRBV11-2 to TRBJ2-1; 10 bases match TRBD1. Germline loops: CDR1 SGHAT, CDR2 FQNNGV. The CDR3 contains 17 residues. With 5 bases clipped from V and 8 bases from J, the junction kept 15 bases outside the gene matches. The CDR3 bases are TGTGCCAGCAGCCTACTGGGACAGGGGAAGAACACCCATGAGCAGTTCTTC. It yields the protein CASSLLGQGKNTHEQFF.